The entry below describes one T cell receptor (beta chain). Its antigen is currently not known. Within one base of it there is no much larger clone, and no base qualities were kept. The data stem from a study of blood T cell repertoires in COVID-19 (dated by TCRdb to 2020 to 2022). Regarding the complete study: Samples from collaborators originated in the United States, Italy and Spain and spanned both the acute and convalescent phases of COVID-19. The prospective study material was composed of cDNA or gDNA derived from T cells, B-cell-depleted T cells, or PBMCs. Subjects who had been exposed to COVID-19, were actively infected with it, or had recovered from it provided the deeply sampled blood TCRbeta repertoires that made up the dataset. The repertoires were released in a freely available public database intended as a resource for research on the immune response to SARS-CoV-2. The samples were drawn from the first 160 participants of the ongoing ImmuneRACE study and from 1,254 subjects provided by 6 global collaborators. A de-identified subject ID, COVID-19 status, age in years and sex were almost always included in the sample metadata. Where available, HLA class I and class II types were taken from metadata supplied by the sample provider and were not determined by assay-based typing.

One collaborating source in Seattle enrolled patients during active infection and followed them longitudinally through the course of disease. Whole blood was collected in K2EDTA tubes by collaborating institutions according to the institutions' own protocols. For TCRbeta analysis, collaborator samples were shipped as frozen whole blood, as isolated PBMCs, or as DNA extracted from either sample type. TCRbeta CDR3 regions were amplified from genomic DNA by means of the immunoSEQ Assay, a bias-controlled multiplex PCR. As for the authors' bioinformatics: The number of nucleated cells in each sample was estimated by amplification of reference gene primers within the assay. To quantify the absolute abundance of each unique TCRbeta CDR3 rearrangement, sequence reads were collapsed and filtered. For each sample, productive Simpson clonality was calculated as the square root of Simpson's diversity index across productive rearrangements. TCRdb's version of the immuneACCESS table is confined to in-frame rearrangements and falls short of the full clone set. An unresolved V gene accounts for under half of the shortfall where checked; the remainder is of unknown origin. V, J and clone size are taken as reported in that table, and D and trimming were inferred from the DNA itself. In this sample the table shows under 550,000 clones, approximately 90% of which occur a single time. 0.7% to 1% of the sample belongs to the ten largest clones.

The study at large found these results: Clinical and demographic metadata were provided uncurated, with the amount varying by source and participant.

The CDR1 and CDR2 encoded by the germline V gene are SGHDT and YYEEEE. Relative to germline, V is missing 4 bases and J is missing 3 bases, with 10 bases of the junction outside any gene match. There are 17 amino acids in the CDR3, from cysteine to phenylalanine inclusive. Only CDR3 DNA remains: 51 bases, in frame from the first base. The material sequenced was peripheral blood. Here the chain combines TRBV5-6 and TRBJ2-1; 10 bases in the middle match TRBD2. This sequence originates from a man between 18 and 29 years old with COVID-19, enrolled during active disease. CDR3 reads: CASSKRGLALSYNEQFF. In nucleotides, the sequence is TGTGCCAGCAGCAAGAGGGGACTAGCGCTGAGCTACAATGAGCAGTTCTTC.